This TCR beta chain is from a study of identical twins. Study conclusions and caveats: There were fewer insertions in abundant cord blood beta clonotypes, but memory repertoires showed no such pattern.

A note on this clonotype: Its antigen is as yet unknown.

This CDR3 spans 15 amino acids. V was clipped by 5 bases and J by 4 bases; unmatched bases: 6. Healthy Caucasian individuals made up all the donors. Unique molecular identifiers were present on the cDNA, which also gained a universal primer site by template switching. TCRdb reprocessed the 5' RACE reads with MiXCR, giving one entry per CDR3 protein. The profile shows roughly 350,000 distinct CDR3 sequences, 9% of them singletons. Specimen: naive T cells sorted from blood. This TCR derives from a woman between 50 and 59 years old in good health. The rearrangement links TRBV12-3 or TRBV12-4 to TRBJ2-2, with 8 bases lining up with TRBD2. The CDR3 DNA reads TGTGCCAGCAGTCAGAGCGGGGGCCCCACCGGGGAGCTGTTTTTT. Translation: CASSQSGGPTGELFF.